This entry lists 21 T cell receptor beta chains sequenced from one sample in a study of long-term antiretroviral therapy in people with HIV. The assay used was immunoSEQ (version v3.0), run at survey level. The data were produced by immunoSEQ multiplex PCR, yet TCRdb's version contains in-frame clones alone and is incomplete. The data contain 15,000 to 20,000 clones, approximately 90% of them singletons. The material was unsorted PBMCs, obtained 6.9 years after starting antiretroviral therapy. Receptors originate from a man in his fifties with HIV.

This sequence joins TRBV29-1 and TRBJ2-7; TRBD1 matches 8 bases. CDR1 and CDR2 from the germline V gene are SQVTM and ANQGSEA. The CDR3 loop spans 14 amino acids. The V segment lost 2 bases and the J segment 3 bases; nucleotides outside the gene matches: 6. CDR3 protein: CSVEQGAHGYEQYF. The DNA of the CDR3 is TGCAGCGTTGAACAGGGGGCTCATGGCTACGAGCAGTACTTC.

The V call is TRBV7-2, the J call TRBJ2-3; 11 nucleotides align to TRBD2. The V segment lost 5 bases and the J segment 2 bases; nucleotides outside the gene matches: 3. This CDR3 region has 15 residues. The germline CDR1 and CDR2 sequences are SGHTA and FQGNSA. The CDR3 spells CASSRSGGDTDTQYF. The CDR3 DNA reads TGTGCCAGCAGCCGTAGCGGGGGGGACACAGATACGCAGTATTTT. Combining the CDR3 with reference TRBV7-2 and TRBJ2-3 gives the whole variable domain GAGVSQSPSNKVTEKGKDVELRCDPISGHTALYWYRQSLGQGLEFLIYFQGNSAPDKSGLPSDRFSAERTGGSVSTLTIQRTQQEDSAVYLCASSRSGGDTDTQYFGPGTRLTVL.

The chain is built from TRBV11-2 and TRBJ2-7; 8 bases are a match to TRBD2. Unmatched junction bases numbered 7, after V lost 5 bases and J lost 4 bases. Germline assignment: CDR1 SGHAT and CDR2 FQNNGV. The CDR3 extends over 14 amino acids. The CDR3 spells CASSISGTSYEQYF. The DNA of the CDR3 is TGTGCCAGCAGCATATCCGGGACTAGTTACGAGCAGTACTTC.

A single count supports this clone. V and J are TRBV7-9 and TRBJ1-1; D uncertain. The V gene lost 2 bases and the J gene lost 6 bases, with 7 bases spanning the gap. The CDR3 sequence is 12 residues long. Germline CDR1 SEHNR, CDR2 FQNEAQ (reference sequence). CDR3 sequence: CASSLLGAEAFF. The CDR3 DNA reads as TGTGCCAGCAGCTTATTGGGCGCTGAAGCTTTCTTT.

The sample holds one count of this clone. The J gene is TRBJ2-3, the V gene TRBV13; TRBD2 matches 13 bases. Trimming at V came to 2 bases and at J to 1 base, leaving 3 bases not matched to a gene. The CDR3 has 17 residues. Per the germline V gene, CDR1 is PRHDT and CDR2 is FYEKMQ (reference sequence). The CDR3, as DNA: TGTGCCAGCAGCTTACGGGGACTAGCGGGACGCACAGATACGCAGTATTTT. Translated: CASSLRGLAGRTDTQYF.

The CDR3 region is CASSEVVDEQYF. The CDR3 bases are TGTGCCAGCAGTGAAGTAGTTGACGAGCAGTACTTC. The chain combines TRBV6-1 with TRBJ2-7; D unresolved. Trimming stripped 1 base from V and 5 bases from J, with 6 bases between. CDR1 is MNHNS, CDR2 SASEGT, per germline. This CDR3 comprises 12 residues.

V gene TRBV19 combines with J gene TRBJ2-2; the D gene could be TRBD1 or TRBD2 (5 bases each). Germline loops: CDR1 LNHDA, CDR2 SQIVND (reference sequence). V lost 3 bases to trimming and J lost 0 bases, with 11 bases between them. The CDR3 is 16 residues long. As DNA, the CDR3 is TGTGCCAGTAGTATTGGTCTGGGGGCGAACACCGGGGAGCTGTTTTTT. Translating gives CASSIGLGANTGELFF. Full variable domain (missing parts from reference TRBV19 and TRBJ2-2): DGGITQSPKYLFRKEGQNVTLSCEQNLNHDAMYWYRQDPGQGLRLIYYSQIVNDFQKGDIAEGYSVSREKKESFPLTVTSAQKNPTAFYLCASSIGLGANTGELFFGEGSRLTVL.

This sequence joins TRBV5-1 and TRBJ2-1; 8 bases are shared with TRBD2. Germline CDR1 is SGHRS and CDR2 is YFSETQ. This CDR3 has 14 amino acids. The junction had 6 bases not matched to a gene; V was cut back by 5 bases and J by 5 bases. In nucleotides, the CDR3 is TGCGCCAGCAGGCTCGGCGGGGGGAACAATGAGCAGTTCTTC. Its translation: CASRLGGGNNEQFF.

The J gene is TRBJ1-1, the V gene TRBV14, with D tentatively TRBD1 (5 bases). The CDR3 runs 13 residues. Trimming pared 6 bases from V and 1 base from J, leaving 9 bases between. Germline V gene lookup returns CDR1 SGHDN and CDR2 FVKESK. The DNA for the CDR3 is TGTGCCAGCAGTTGGGGACCGAACACTGAAGCTTTCTTT. Translation gives CASSWGPNTEAFF.

V gene TRBV10-3 combines with J gene TRBJ2-7; TRBD2 agrees at 7 bases. V gave up 11 bases and J gave up 5 bases; unmatched junction bases: 18. CDR1 is ENHRY, CDR2 SYGVKD, per germline. This CDR3 is built from 15 residues. CDR3 DNA: TGTGCCGCTCTTAGCGGGCCCTCTCTTTACCACGAGCAGTACTTC. It codes for CAALSGPSLYHEQYF.

The gene calls are TRBV19 and TRBJ2-7; D is uncertain. The CDR3 is made up of 13 amino acids. The germline CDR1 and CDR2 sequences are LNHDA and SQIVND (reference sequence). V gave up 2 bases and J gave up 6 bases, with 11 bases separating them. The CDR3 is CASSILGSGEQYF. The CDR3 DNA reads as TGTGCCAGTAGTATACTTGGCTCTGGCGAGCAGTACTTC.

The chain employs TRBV19 and TRBJ2-7, with D possibly TRBD1 on 7 matching bases. CDR1 is LNHDA and CDR2 is SQIVND in the germline V gene (reference sequence). There are 14 residues in the CDR3. V lost 2 bases and J lost 3, with 11 bases in between. The CDR3 sequence: CASSITQGGYEQYF. CDR3 coding DNA: TGTGCCAGTAGTATAACCCAGGGGGGCTACGAGCAGTACTTC.

The gene calls are TRBV6-5 and TRBJ2-7; no firm D call. Germline V gene data show CDR1 as MNHEY and CDR2 as SVGAGI. This CDR3 has 15 residues. V lost 2 bases and J lost 0, with 11 bases in between. The CDR3 here is CASSYLRRGSYEQYF. In DNA, the CDR3 is TGTGCCAGCAGTTACCTTAGGCGTGGCTCCTACGAGCAGTACTTC.

This rearrangement joins TRBV6-6 to TRBJ1-4; TRBD1 aligns across 8 bases. Germline CDR1 and CDR2: MNHNY and SVGAGI (reference sequence). This CDR3 has 15 residues. J was trimmed by 3 bases and V by 6 bases; bases with no gene match: 6. The CDR3 reads CASRPRQGSNEKLFF. CDR3 in DNA: TGTGCCAGCAGGCCAAGACAGGGGTCTAATGAAAAACTGTTTTTT.

The chain employs TRBV27 and TRBJ2-1; D ambiguous. Germline assignment: CDR1 MNHEY and CDR2 SMNVEV (reference sequence). V was pared by 6 bases and J by 2 bases, with 14 bases between. The CDR3 extends over 15 amino acids. CDR3 region: CASRRLGEPYNEQFF. DNA for the CDR3: TGTGCCAGCAGACGCCTCGGAGAGCCCTACAATGAGCAGTTCTTC.

The V call is TRBV7-6, the J call TRBJ2-1; TRBD1 aligns across 11 bases. This CDR3 has 15 residues. From germline, CDR1 is SGHVS and CDR2 FNYEAQ. V gave up 4 bases and J gave up 6 bases; unmatched junction bases: 5. The CDR3 DNA is TGTGCCAGCAGCTCCGGACAGGGGGCTAGCAATGAGCAGTTCTTC. Amino acids: CASSSGQGASNEQFF.

The J gene is TRBJ1-5, the V gene TRBV10-3; no definite D call. Germline-derived CDR1 and CDR2 are ENHRY and SYGVKD. V was cut by 0 bases and J by 5 bases, with 8 bases left in between. The length of the CDR3 is 14 residues. CDR3 region: CAISESIGDQPQHF. In DNA, the CDR3 is TGTGCCATCAGTGAGTCGATCGGGGATCAGCCCCAGCATTTT.

The V gene is TRBV29-1, the J gene TRBJ2-1; 10 nucleotides match TRBD2. With V trimmed by 0 bases and J by 0 bases, 2 bases remained unmatched. Per germline, CDR1 SQVTM and CDR2 ANQGSEA. CDR3 length equals 16 residues. DNA of the CDR3: TGCAGCGTTGAAGAACTAGCGGGGAGCTCCTACAATGAGCAGTTCTTC. This codes for CSVEELAGSSYNEQFF.

The V and J genes are TRBV19 and TRBJ1-1; possible D gene TRBD1, 5 bases. The CDR3 consists of 14 residues. The V end lost 3 bases, the J end lost 1 base, and 9 bases lay between the germline ends. The germline V gene has CDR1 LNHDA and CDR2 SQIVND (reference sequence). DNA for the CDR3: TGTGCCAGTAGTATTCGGAGGGGGAACACTGAAGCTTTCTTT. This gives the protein CASSIRRGNTEAFF.

The chain is built from TRBV30 and TRBJ2-1; D remains ambiguous. CDR1 is GTSNPN, CDR2 SVGIG, per germline (reference sequence). CDR3 size: 10 residues. Trimming shortened V by 3 bases and J by 7 bases, and 4 bases separated the two germline ends. CDR3 in DNA: TGTGCCTGGAGGGGAAATGAGCAGTTCTTC. Its protein is CAWRGNEQFF.

The chain carries TRBV7-2 and TRBJ2-3; D might be TRBD1 or TRBD2, each matching 6 bases. V was clipped by 5 bases and J by 10 bases, with 28 bases between them. The CDR3 runs to 17 residues. Germline V lookup: CDR1 SGHTA, CDR2 FQGNSA. The CDR3 DNA reads as TGTGCCAGCAGCCGACAACTCAGGGGAGGTGGGCAGATCGCGCAGTATTTT. This sequence encodes CASSRQLRGGGQIAQYF. The whole variable domain, remainder taken from reference TRBV7-2 and TRBJ2-3, is GAGVSQSPSNKVTEKGKDVELRCDPISGHTALYWYRQSLGQGLEFLIYFQGNSAPDKSGLPSDRFSAERTGGSVSTLTIQRTQQEDSAVYLCASSRQLRGGGQIAQYFGPGTRLTVL.